Sequencing of this TCR beta chain was carried out in a study of blood T cell repertoires in COVID-19. The J segment lost 2 bases and the V segment lost 5 bases, leaving 7 bases of the junction unmatched. The CDR3 has 16 amino acids. Germline V gene lookup returns CDR1 SGHAT and CDR2 FQDESV (reference sequence). As handled by the study authors: Estimation of nucleated cell counts was performed using reference gene primer amplification. Produced via immunoSEQ multiplex PCR; TCRdb's table is partial and in-frame only. V and J calls and clone size follow that table, whereas D and trimming were derived from the DNA. The sample has 88,000 or so clones, roughly 90% seen once.

Input material: peripheral blood. This TCR was recovered from a man in his sixties with acute or convalescent COVID-19. This sequence joins TRBV11-1 and TRBJ2-1; TRBD2 agrees at 9 bases. The DNA of the CDR3 is TGTGCCAGCAGCCTAAGACTAGCGGTCCCCTACAATGAGCAGTTCTTC. This encodes CASSLRLAVPYNEQFF.